This T cell receptor (beta chain) was sequenced in a study of blood T cell repertoires in COVID-19. The ends lost 3 bases at V and 8 bases at J; junction bases unmatched: 3. Germline V CDR1 and CDR2: SGHTA, FQGNSA. The CDR3 contains 13 residues. In the authors' methods: Reference gene primer amplification in the assay estimated nucleated cell counts. Profiled with immunoSEQ multiplex PCR; TCRdb holds only in-frame clones, not every one. V and J calls and clone size are given by that table; D and trimming were obtained from the DNA. The table shows roughly 180,000 clones, with less than 90% occurring only once.

The sample taken for sequencing was peripheral blood. This receptor was identified in a man aged 65 to 85 with active or convalescent COVID-19. The chain carries TRBV7-2 and TRBJ2-2; 7 nucleotides line up with TRBD2. The CDR3 spells CASSFGGLGELFF. The CDR3 nucleotides read TGTGCCAGCAGCTTCGGGGGGTTAGGGGAGCTGTTTTTT.